Shown below are 22 T cell receptor beta chains from a single sample sequenced in a study of cytomegalovirus exposure and HLA in healthy donors. PCR primers comprised 60 Vbeta and 13 Jbeta primers. The method was immunoSEQ multiplex PCR; TCRdb's version includes in-frame clones alone and lacks a portion of them. The repertoire holds around 120,000 clones, more than 65% seen once, with around 3.9% in the top ten. Sequenced: PBMCs. The receptors originated from a human donor in good health.

The V and J genes are TRBV5-1 and TRBJ2-5, with D perhaps TRBD1 (5 bases). The J call may be incorrect, as the DNA end agrees better with TRBJ2-7. The CDR3 totals 13 residues. The V gene's germline CDR1 is SGHRS and CDR2 YFSETQ. The DNA of the CDR3 is TGCGCCAGCAGCTCGTCCACAGGCTACGAGCAGTACTTC. It specifies CASSSSTGYEQYF.

V gene TRBV5-1 combines with J gene TRBJ2-2, with D maybe TRBD1 (6 bases). V was trimmed by 4 bases and J by 6 bases, leaving 16 bases between them. Germline V gene sequence: CDR1 SGHRS, CDR2 YFSETQ. This CDR3 comprises 15 residues. CDR3 sequence: CASSPRAGDAGELFF. The CDR3, as DNA: TGCGCCAGCAGCCCGCGGGCAGGGGATGCCGGGGAGCTGTTTTTT. Complete variable domain (other parts from reference TRBV5-1 and TRBJ2-2): KAGVTQTPRYLIKTRGQQVTLSCSPISGHRSVSWYQQTPGQGLQFLFEYFSETQRNKGNFPGRFSGRQFSNSRSEMNVSTLELGDSALYLCASSPRAGDAGELFFGEGSRLTVL.

The chain carries TRBV19 and TRBJ1-2; D uncertain. This CDR3 comprises 13 residues. Trimming shortened V by 5 bases and J by 6 bases, and 13 bases separated the two germline ends. Germline lookup yields CDR1 LNHDA and CDR2 SQIVND (reference sequence). Written as DNA, the CDR3 is TGTGCCAGTAGTTTGGCCAGTCGTAATGGCTACACCTTC. Its protein is CASSLASRNGYTF.

Turning to this clone: This same CDR3 is encoded by further DNA sequences in the sample. The chain couples TRBV28 to TRBJ1-3; D is unresolved. The germline V and J ends were trimmed by 3 bases and 2 bases, with 5 bases remaining between them. The germline V gene has CDR1 MDHEN and CDR2 SYDVKM. The CDR3 extends over 13 amino acids. The CDR3 nucleotides are TGTGCCAGCAGTTTGAGTGCTGGAAACACCATATATTTT. Residues: CASSLSAGNTIYF.

The CDR3 region has the DNA TGTGCCACCAGCAGAGATTTTGGCGGGGGGTTCTCTGGAAACACCATATATTTT. The encoded protein is CATSRDFGGGFSGNTIYF. The V call is TRBV15, the J call TRBJ1-3; maybe TRBD1 (5 bases). Per germline, CDR1 LNHNV and CDR2 YYDKDF (reference sequence). V lost 0 bases and J 0 bases, leaving 15 bases between the germline ends. CDR3 size: 18 residues.

V usage is TRBV25-1 and J usage is TRBJ2-1; a weak D match, TRBD2 (6 bases). The CDR3 loop spans 16 amino acids. Germline lookup yields CDR1 MGHDK and CDR2 SYGVNS. Trimming removed 4 bases from V and 7 bases from J, with 20 bases in between. Here the CDR3 DNA reads TGTGCCAGCAGTGGATCTTTCGCGGAGGGACCAAATGAGCAGTTCTTC. Translation gives CASSGSFAEGPNEQFF.

The chain employs TRBV2 and TRBJ1-5; 7 bases align to TRBD1. V trimming: 6 bases; J trimming: 0 bases; junction bases outside the gene matches: 5. Germline V gene lookup returns CDR1 SNHLY and CDR2 FYNNEI. The length of the CDR3 is 15 residues. CDR3 nucleotides: TGTGCCAGCAGGCGGGACAGCATTAGCAATCAGCCCCAGCATTTT. Amino acid sequence: CASRRDSISNQPQHF.

The chain employs TRBV27 and TRBJ2-6; 8 bases are shared with TRBD1. The germline V gene encodes CDR1 MNHEY and CDR2 SMNVEV (reference sequence). The CDR3 has 15 amino acids. V was pared by 5 bases and J by 4 bases, with 4 bases of the junction left unmatched. The DNA of the CDR3 is TGTGCCAGCAGTAGTCAGGGGGCCGGGGCCAACGTCCTGACTTTC. It is translated as CASSSQGAGANVLTF. The full variable domain, in which reference TRBV27 and TRBJ2-6 provide the parts outside the CDR3, is EAQVTQNPRYLITVTGKKLTVTCSQNMNHEYMSWYRQDPGLGLRQIYYSMNVEVTDKGDVPEGYKVSRKEKRNFPLILESPSPNQTSLYFCASSSQGAGANVLTFGAGSRLTVL.

The chain couples TRBV6-5 to TRBJ1-2, with D hard to call. Germline CDR1 is MNHEY and CDR2 is SVGAGI. The CDR3 sequence is 12 residues long. Trimming stripped 5 bases from V and 5 bases from J, with 9 bases between. The CDR3 region has the DNA TGTGCCAGCAGTCCCACAACATATGGCTACACCTTC. As protein: CASSPTTYGYTF.

J is TRBJ1-1 and V is TRBV2; tentative D call: TRBD1 (5 bases). The CDR3 contains 14 residues. Trimming shortened V by 3 bases and J by 11 bases, and 19 bases separated the two germline ends. In germline, CDR1 is SNHLY, CDR2 FYNNEI. The CDR3 loop reads CASSDGHRDWEAFF. CDR3 DNA: TGTGCCAGCAGTGATGGTCACCGGGACTGGGAGGCTTTCTTT.

The V and J genes are TRBV9 and TRBJ2-1, with 9 bases fitting TRBD2. V lost 3 bases and J lost 10; bases outside the gene matches: 17. The CDR3 is 17 residues long. The germline V gene encodes CDR1 SGDLS and CDR2 YYNGEE. CDR3 DNA sequence: TGTGCCAGCAGCGCCATCTCGTGGGGACTAGCAGTCGCGGAGCAGTTCTTC. It translates to CASSAISWGLAVAEQFF.

V usage is TRBV5-5 and J usage is TRBJ1-4, with D uncertain. Trimming took off 0 bases at V and 0 bases at J, with 6 bases between the two ends. Per the germline V gene, CDR1 is SGHKS and CDR2 is YYEKEE (reference sequence). This CDR3 comprises 15 residues. The CDR3 nucleotides read TGTGCCAGCAGCTTGGGCAGAACAACTAATGAAAAACTGTTTTTT. Translated: CASSLGRTTNEKLFF. The entire variable domain, with the rest obtained from reference TRBV5-5 and TRBJ1-4, is as follows: DAGVTQSPTHLIKTRGQQVTLRCSPISGHKSVSWYQQVLGQGPQFIFQYYEKEERGRGNFPDRFSARQFPNYSSELNVNALLLGDSALYLCASSLGRTTNEKLFFGSGTQLSVL.

The rearrangement links TRBV5-1 to TRBJ2-3, with 11 positions matching TRBD1. The junction had 5 bases not matched to a gene; V was cut back by 4 bases and J by 1 base. Per the germline V gene, CDR1 is SGHRS and CDR2 is YFSETQ. CDR3 length: 16 residues. CDR3 protein: CASSERGQGGTDTQYF. In DNA, the CDR3 is TGCGCCAGCAGCGAACGGGGACAGGGGGGCACAGATACGCAGTATTTT.

Only one count was recorded for this clone. The rearrangement joins TRBV19 to TRBJ2-1, with TRBD2 identical over 12 bases. The germline CDR1 and CDR2 sequences are LNHDA and SQIVND (reference sequence). The CDR3 loop spans 16 amino acids. Trimming at V came to 6 bases and at J to 9 bases, leaving 12 bases not matched to a gene. DNA for the CDR3: TGTGCCAGTAGAAGGGCGACTAGCGGGAGAGACGGTGAGCAGTTCTTC. Translating gives CASRRATSGRDGEQFF. The variable domain in full, completed from reference TRBV19 and TRBJ2-1, reads DGGITQSPKYLFRKEGQNVTLSCEQNLNHDAMYWYRQDPGQGLRLIYYSQIVNDFQKGDIAEGYSVSREKKESFPLTVTSAQKNPTAFYLCASRRATSGRDGEQFFGPGTRLTVL.

The chain uses TRBV5-8 and TRBJ1-5; TRBD1 might be the D (6 bases). The CDR3 totals 15 residues. V was cut by 4 bases and J by 4 bases, with 15 bases left in between. The germline V gene has CDR1 SGHTS and CDR2 YDEGEE. The CDR3 loop is CASSRTGTPNQPQHF. The CDR3 DNA is TGTGCCAGCAGCCGAACTGGGACACCTAATCAGCCCCAGCATTTT. The full variable domain, completed using reference TRBV5-8 and TRBJ1-5, is EAGVTQSPTHLIKTRGQQATLRCSPISGHTSVYWYQQALGLGLQFLLWYDEGEERNRGNFPPRFSGRQFPNYSSELNVNALELEDSALYLCASSRTGTPNQPQHFGDGTRLSIL.

This clone was counted only a few times. This chain connects TRBV4-1 to TRBJ1-5; D is ambiguous. The ends were cut back, 0 bases at V and 2 bases at J, with 11 bases in the middle. CDR1 and CDR2 (germline): MGHRA, YSYEKL. CDR3 size: 16 residues. CDR3 region: CASSQDGSGRNQPQHF. Here the CDR3 DNA reads TGCGCCAGCAGCCAAGATGGGTCAGGCCGCAATCAGCCCCAGCATTTT.

The chain has TRBV5-1 and TRBJ2-7, with a weak D call TRBD2 (6 bases). This CDR3 has 18 residues. Between the trimmed V and J ends, which lost 1 base and 2 bases, there was a span of 22 bases. CDR1 and CDR2 from the germline V gene are SGHRS and YFSETQ. This CDR3 is CASSLNPPSSASTYEQYF. The CDR3 DNA follows: TGCGCCAGCAGCTTGAATCCCCCCTCTAGCGCCTCTACCTACGAGCAGTACTTC.

The chain couples TRBV5-4 to TRBJ2-1; 8 bases map to TRBD1. The J segment lost 7 bases and the V segment lost 4 bases, leaving 10 bases of the junction unmatched. The CDR3 is made up of 15 amino acids. In germline, CDR1 is SGHNT, CDR2 YYREEE (reference sequence). CDR3 bases: TGTGCCAGCAGCCCCGCAGGGGGCGAAGGAAATGAGCAGTTCTTC. Protein product: CASSPAGGEGNEQFF.

CDR3 protein: CASSRTENTEAFF. The DNA for the CDR3 is TGTGCCAGCAGCCGCACAGAGAACACTGAAGCTTTCTTT. The chain links TRBV16 to TRBJ1-1, with unresolved D. Trimming stripped 4 bases from V and 1 base from J, with 7 bases between. This CDR3 has 13 amino acids. Germline V gene sequence: CDR1 KGHSY, CDR2 FQNENV.

J is TRBJ2-2 and V is TRBV2, with no clear D. This CDR3 contains 14 residues. The V and J ends lost 4 bases and 1 base respectively, with 7 bases between them. Germline V gene sequence: CDR1 SNHLY, CDR2 FYNNEI. CDR3 sequence: CASSVAENTGELFF. Written as DNA, the CDR3 is TGTGCCAGCAGTGTGGCAGAGAACACCGGGGAGCTGTTTTTT.

As to this clone: Given the absence of the conserved phenylalanine or tryptophan at the CDR3 end, a read error is likely. The V and J genes are TRBV19 and TRBJ2-7, with 14 bases lining up with TRBD2. The CDR3 length is 16 residues. Germline CDR1 and CDR2: LNHDA and SQIVND (reference sequence). Trimming cost V 4 bases and J 4 bases; bases outside gene matches: 6. The CDR3 region is CASSTTSGRAGYEQYL. The DNA for the CDR3 is TGTGCCAGTAGTACGACTAGCGGGAGGGCCGGGTACGAGCAGTACCTC.

V and J are TRBV20-1 and TRBJ1-1; D not resolved. The CDR3 spans 11 residues. Germline V gene sequence: CDR1 DFQATT, CDR2 SNEGSKA (reference sequence). The V gene lost 5 bases and the J gene lost 1 base, with 5 bases spanning the gap. CDR3 sequence reads: CSAEGNTEAFF. As DNA, the CDR3 is TGCAGTGCTGAGGGGAACACTGAAGCTTTCTTT.